This T cell receptor (beta chain) was recovered during a study of neurological immune-mediated disorders. Study-level points and caveats: Multiple sclerosis patients had less TCR clonal expansion than even healthy controls, unlike HTLV-1-associated myelopathy. CDR3 amino acid sequences found in expanded clones were never shared across subjects, suggesting private repertoires in all groups.

1 million sorted CD4+ or CD8+ T cells made each library. A 10-nucleotide random UMI tagged transcripts in template-switch 5'RACE cDNA synthesis. TCRdb reprocessed the 5' RACE reads via MiXCR and lists one record per CDR3 protein. Of roughly 39,000 distinct CDR3 sequences listed, approximately 5% were seen once; the top ten hold approximately 8.8%. A word on this clonotype: Its antigen is not identified. Compared with germline, one end of the junction differs, possibly owing to a read error.

The sample taken for sequencing was CD4+ T cells from blood. This clonotype was sampled from a man between 18 and 29 years old in good health.

The DNA of the CDR3 is TGCGCCAGCAGCCCTGAGTGTGCGGGCACCAGGGAGCTGTTTTTT. It codes for CASSPECAGTRELFF. The chain couples TRBV5-1 to TRBJ2-2; TRBD2 might be the D (5 bases). The CDR3 loop spans 15 amino acids. Germline loops: CDR1 SGHRS, CDR2 YFSETQ. Looking up the rest from reference TRBV5-1 and TRBJ2-2 gives the full variable domain: KAGVTQTPRYLIKTRGQQVTLSCSPISGHRSVSWYQQTPGQGLQFLFEYFSETQRNKGNFPGRFSGRQFSNSRSEMNVSTLELGDSALYLCASSPECAGTRELFFGEGSRLTVL.